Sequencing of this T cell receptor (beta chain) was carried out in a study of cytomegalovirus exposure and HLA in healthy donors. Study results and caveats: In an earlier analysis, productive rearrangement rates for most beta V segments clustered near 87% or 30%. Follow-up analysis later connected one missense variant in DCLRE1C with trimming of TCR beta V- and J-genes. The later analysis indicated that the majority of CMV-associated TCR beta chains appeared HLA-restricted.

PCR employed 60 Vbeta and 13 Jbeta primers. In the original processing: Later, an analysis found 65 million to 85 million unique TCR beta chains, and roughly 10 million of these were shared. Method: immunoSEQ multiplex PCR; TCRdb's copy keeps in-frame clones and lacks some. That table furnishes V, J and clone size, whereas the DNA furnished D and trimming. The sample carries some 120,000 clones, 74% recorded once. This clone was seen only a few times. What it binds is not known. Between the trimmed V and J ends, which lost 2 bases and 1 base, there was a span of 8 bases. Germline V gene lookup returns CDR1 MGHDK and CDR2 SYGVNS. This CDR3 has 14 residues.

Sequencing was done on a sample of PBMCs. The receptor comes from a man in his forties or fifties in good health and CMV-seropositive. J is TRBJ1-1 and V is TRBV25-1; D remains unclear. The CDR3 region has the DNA TGTGCCAGCAGTGAAATGGGCGAGAACACTGAAGCTTTCTTT. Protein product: CASSEMGENTEAFF.